The entry below gives a single TCR beta chain sequence along with its context. This sample is drawn from a study of PD-L1 blockade in urothelial cancer. The wider study: Blood-derived samples held a median roughly 140,000 T cells.

The ends were cut back, 3 bases at V and 5 bases at J, with 8 bases in the middle. This CDR3 has 12 residues. Germline values: CDR1 MDHEN, CDR2 SYDVKM. As to time point: pretreatment peripheral blood. Locally advanced or metastatic urothelial carcinoma affected all patients. Only in-frame clones appear in the TCRdb table, and some are missing; sequencing was by immunoSEQ multiplex PCR. This sample has 40,000 or so clones; roughly four fifths occur once, and the top ten carry 6.8%. The starting material was PBMCs, obtained around atezolizumab (anti-PD-L1) treatment. The TCR was taken from a man in his sixties with urothelial cancer. J is TRBJ2-7 and V is TRBV28, with D perhaps TRBD1 (5 bases). CDR3 coding DNA: TGTGCCAGCAGTTTGCTAGGGGACGAGCAGTACTTC. It specifies CASSLLGDEQYF.